This paragraph covers one T cell receptor (beta chain) sequence. The antigen is not known. Sorted-subset replicate PCR reactions contained 200 ng DNA, corresponding to about 30,000 T cell genomes. Only in-frame clones appear in the TCRdb table, and some are missing; sequencing was by immunoSEQ multiplex PCR. The sample lists around 1.9 million clones; roughly 95% were seen once. As defined, naive CD8 cells were CD45RO-negative and positively selected for CCR7, with terminally differentiated effector memory CD45RA+ cells excluded. This record comes from a study of shared clonotypes between healthy human individuals. Turning to the study itself: Used for every donor were three CD4 naive, three CD4 memory, two CD8 naive and one CD8 memory plate.

Germline V gene lookup returns CDR1 LNHDA and CDR2 SQIVND (reference sequence). This CDR3 contains 14 residues. Trimming removed 7 bases from V and 1 base from J, with 11 bases in between. General observations from the study: Only blood samples were collected, and tissue repertoires likely differ. Researchers found naive subsets generally carried larger estimated richness than memory subsets.

The receptor comes from a man younger than 35 in good health. Some clones in this sample may be carry-over from other donors' samples. The rearrangement links TRBV19 to TRBJ1-5; D is perhaps TRBD1 (5 bases). The sample consisted of naive CD8+ T cells from PBMCs. Written as DNA, the CDR3 is TGTGCCAGTAAAAAGCAGGGCAGCAATCAGCCCCAGCATTTT. As protein: CASKKQGSNQPQHF.